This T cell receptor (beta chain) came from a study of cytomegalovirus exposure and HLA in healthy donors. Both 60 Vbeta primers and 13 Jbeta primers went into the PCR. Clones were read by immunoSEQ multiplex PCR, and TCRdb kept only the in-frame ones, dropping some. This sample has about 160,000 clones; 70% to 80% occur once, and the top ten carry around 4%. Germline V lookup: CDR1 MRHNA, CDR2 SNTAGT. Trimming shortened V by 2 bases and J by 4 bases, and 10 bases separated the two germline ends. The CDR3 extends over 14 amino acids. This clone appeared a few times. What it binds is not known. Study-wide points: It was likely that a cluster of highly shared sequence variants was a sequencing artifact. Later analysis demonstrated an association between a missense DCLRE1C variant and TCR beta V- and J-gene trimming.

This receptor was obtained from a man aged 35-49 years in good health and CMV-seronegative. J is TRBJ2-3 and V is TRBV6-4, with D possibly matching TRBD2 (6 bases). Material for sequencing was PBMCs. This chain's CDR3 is CASSDRPGADTQYF. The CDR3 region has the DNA TGTGCCAGCAGTGACAGGCCGGGGGCAGATACGCAGTATTTT.